This entry features one T cell receptor beta chain sequence. This entry is derived from a study of cytomegalovirus exposure and HLA in healthy donors. Study as a whole: Early on, a data release was issued that held some 85 million unique TCRs from HLA-typed donors.

13 Jbeta primers and 60 Vbeta primers were used for the PCR. The assay was immunoSEQ multiplex PCR, and TCRdb's table has in-frame clones only and misses some. The data contain more than 100,000 clones, 80% of them singletons. Sequenced input: PBMCs. The receptor was isolated from a female donor in good health and CMV-seropositive.

As DNA, the CDR3 is TGTGCCAGTAGTCCGACAGGAGGCTATGGCTACACCTTC. Its protein product is CASSPTGGYGYTF. The chain is built from TRBV19 and TRBJ1-2; a possible D gene is TRBD1 (6 bases). Germline V gives CDR1 LNHDA, CDR2 SQIVND (reference sequence). This CDR3 comprises 13 residues. V was clipped by 5 bases and J by 4 bases, with 11 bases between them.